Listed below are T cell receptor beta chains from one sample, sequenced in a study of STAT5B mutations in CD4+ large granular lymphocyte leukemia. The assay was immunoSEQ multiplex PCR, and TCRdb's table has in-frame clones only and misses some. The repertoire consists of about 30,000 clones, with about 81% occurring once and the leading ten covering about 2.4%. The source material was CD4+ T cells from blood buffy coats. These receptors originate from a human donor in good health. The CDR3 runs from the conserved cysteine through the conserved F or W. The D gene is left open where the match is weak. Expanded clones are given a class, and other clones once, few, many or no size at all.

V	size	J	D	DNA	CDR3
TRBV5-6	-	TRBJ1-5	-	TGTGCCAGCAGCTTTTGGCAGGGCCTCTGGCCCCAGCATTTT	CASSFWQGLWPQHF
TRBV7-9	-	TRBJ1-2	TRBD1	TGTGCCAGCAGCTTAGCGGTACAGGGGGCGCTTGGCTACACCTTC	CASSLAVQGALGYTF
TRBV6-5	-	TRBJ1-2	-	TGTGCCAGCAGTTACTCCACAGAGACTGATGGCTACACCTTC	CASSYSTETDGYTF
TRBV18	-	TRBJ2-6	-	TGTGCCAGCTCACCCCAGACTAGGGGCTCTGGGGCCAACGTCCTGACTTTC	CASSPQTRGSGANVLTF
TRBV18	-	TRBJ2-7	-	TGTGCCAGCTCCTCAAGATCAGGGGGGTACGAGCAGTACTTC	CASSSRSGGYEQYF
TRBV27	-	TRBJ2-2	-	TGTGCCAGCATGACAGCCGCGAACACCGGGGAGCTGTTTTTT	CASMTAANTGELFF
TRBV30	-	TRBJ2-5	TRBD2	TGTGCCTGGAGTGCCGGGGGGGGACAGTACTTC	CAWSAGGGQYF
TRBV9	-	TRBJ2-5	-	TGTGCCAGCAGCGTTGGAGTTACATCAGAGACCCAGTACTTC	CASSVGVTSETQYF
TRBV10-1	-	TRBJ1-5	-	TGCGCCAGCAGGGCGAAGACCGGCAAGACTCGGCCCCAGCATTTT	CASRAKTGKTRPQHF
TRBV14	-	TRBJ2-7	-	TGTGCCAGCAGCAGAAACGGGAGACAGGCCTACGAGCAGTACTTC	CASSRNGRQAYEQYF
TRBV19	-	TRBJ2-4	-	TGTGCCAGTAGTATAGGGGCGGCCAAAAACATTCAGTACTTC	CASSIGAAKNIQYF
TRBV19	-	TRBJ1-1	-	TGTGCCGTACAGGCGTTGAACACTGAAGCTTTCTTT	CAVQALNTEAFF
TRBV4-2	-	TRBJ2-7	-	TGTGCCAGCAGCCAAGAGAGACTAGTTTCTACCAACGAGCAGTACTTC	CASSQERLVSTNEQYF
TRBV4-1	-	TRBJ2-5	TRBD1	TGCGCCAGCAGCCAATTGACAGGGGTAGAGACCCAGTACTTC	CASSQLTGVETQYF
TRBV6-1	few	TRBJ2-5	-	TGTGCCAGCAAGGGCTTCGAGACCCAGTACTTC	CASKGFETQYF
TRBV19	-	TRBJ1-6	-	TGTGCCAGTAGTACGGCGCAGTCGCTTAATTCACCCCTCCACTTT	CASSTAQSLNSPLHF